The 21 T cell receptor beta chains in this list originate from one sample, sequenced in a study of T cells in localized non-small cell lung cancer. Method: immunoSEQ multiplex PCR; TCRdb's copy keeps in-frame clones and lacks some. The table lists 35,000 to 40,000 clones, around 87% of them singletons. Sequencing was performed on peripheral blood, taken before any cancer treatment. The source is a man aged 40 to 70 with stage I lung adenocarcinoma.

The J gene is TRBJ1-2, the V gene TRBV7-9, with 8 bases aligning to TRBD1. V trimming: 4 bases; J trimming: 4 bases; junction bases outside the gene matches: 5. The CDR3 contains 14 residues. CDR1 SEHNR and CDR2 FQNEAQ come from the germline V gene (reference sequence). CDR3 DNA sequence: TGTGCCAGCAGCTCGGACAGGGTGGGCTATGGCTACACCTTC. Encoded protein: CASSSDRVGYGYTF.

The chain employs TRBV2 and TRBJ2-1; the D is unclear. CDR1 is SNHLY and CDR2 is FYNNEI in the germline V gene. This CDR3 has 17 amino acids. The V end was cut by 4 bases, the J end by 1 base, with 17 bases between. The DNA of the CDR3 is TGTGCCAGCAGTGGCGTGGCGACCTACAGATCCTACAATGAGCAGTTCTTC. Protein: CASSGVATYRSYNEQFF.

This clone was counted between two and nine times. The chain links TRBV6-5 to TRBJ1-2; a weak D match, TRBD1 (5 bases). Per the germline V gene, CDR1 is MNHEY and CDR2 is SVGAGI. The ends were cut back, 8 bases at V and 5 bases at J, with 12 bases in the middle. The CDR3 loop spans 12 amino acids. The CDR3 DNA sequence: TGTGCCAGCGGGGACCCAGGGTATGGCTACACCTTC. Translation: CASGDPGYGYTF.

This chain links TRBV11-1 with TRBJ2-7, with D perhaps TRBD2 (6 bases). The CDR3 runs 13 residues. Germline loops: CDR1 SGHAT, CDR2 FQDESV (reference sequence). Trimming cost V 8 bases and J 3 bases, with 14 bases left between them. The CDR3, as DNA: TGTGCCAGCGCCATAGCGGCCGACTACGAGCAGTACTTC. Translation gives CASAIAADYEQYF.

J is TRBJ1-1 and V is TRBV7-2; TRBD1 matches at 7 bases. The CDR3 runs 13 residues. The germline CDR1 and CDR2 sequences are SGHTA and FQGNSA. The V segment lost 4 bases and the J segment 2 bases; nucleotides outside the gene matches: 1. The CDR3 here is CASSWDRNTEAFF. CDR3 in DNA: TGTGCCAGCAGCTGGGACAGAAACACTGAAGCTTTCTTT.

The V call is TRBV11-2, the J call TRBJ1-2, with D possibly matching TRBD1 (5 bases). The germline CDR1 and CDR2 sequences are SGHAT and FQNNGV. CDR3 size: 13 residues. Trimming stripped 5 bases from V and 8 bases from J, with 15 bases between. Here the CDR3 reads CASSAAPQGGYTF. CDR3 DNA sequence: TGTGCCAGCAGCGCAGCCCCCCAGGGCGGCTACACCTTC.

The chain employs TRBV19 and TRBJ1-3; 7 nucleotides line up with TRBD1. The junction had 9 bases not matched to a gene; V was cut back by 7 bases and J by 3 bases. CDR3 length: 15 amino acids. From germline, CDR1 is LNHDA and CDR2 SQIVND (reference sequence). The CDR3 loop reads CASTEQGTVGNTIYF. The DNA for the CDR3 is TGTGCCAGTACTGAACAGGGGACGGTTGGAAACACCATATATTTT. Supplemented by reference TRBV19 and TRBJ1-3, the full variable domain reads DGGITQSPKYLFRKEGQNVTLSCEQNLNHDAMYWYRQDPGQGLRLIYYSQIVNDFQKGDIAEGYSVSREKKESFPLTVTSAQKNPTAFYLCASTEQGTVGNTIYFGEGSWLTVV.

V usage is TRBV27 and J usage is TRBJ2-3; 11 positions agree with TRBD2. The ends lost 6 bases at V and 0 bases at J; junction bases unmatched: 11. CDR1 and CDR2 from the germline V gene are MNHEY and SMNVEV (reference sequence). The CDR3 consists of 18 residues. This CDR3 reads CASRRLAGGPSSTDTQYF. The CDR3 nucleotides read TGTGCCAGCAGGAGATTAGCGGGAGGGCCGTCTAGCACAGATACGCAGTATTTT.

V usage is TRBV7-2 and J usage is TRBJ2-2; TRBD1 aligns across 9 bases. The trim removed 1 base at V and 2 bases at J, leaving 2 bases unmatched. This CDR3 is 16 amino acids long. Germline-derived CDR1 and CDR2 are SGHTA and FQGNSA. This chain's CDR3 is CASSLVGQGNTGELFF. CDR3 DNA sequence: TGTGCCAGCAGCTTAGTGGGACAGGGAAACACCGGGGAGCTGTTTTTT.

The CDR3 DNA follows: TGTGCCAGCAGCTTGGCTGGGTCCGGGGCCAACGTCCTGACTTTC. This encodes CASSLAGSGANVLTF. The rearrangement joins TRBV5-4 to TRBJ2-6; D call uncertain. The CDR3 runs 15 residues. Between the trimmed V and J ends, which lost 0 bases and 4 bases, there was a span of 8 bases. The germline gives CDR1 SGHNT, CDR2 YYREEE (reference sequence).

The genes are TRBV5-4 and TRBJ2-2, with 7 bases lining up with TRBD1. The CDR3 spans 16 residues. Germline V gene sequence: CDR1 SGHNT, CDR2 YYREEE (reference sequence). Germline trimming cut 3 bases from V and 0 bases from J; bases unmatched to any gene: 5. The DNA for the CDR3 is TGTGCCAGCAGCTCGCCCGGGACAGCGAACACCGGGGAGCTGTTTTTT. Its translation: CASSSPGTANTGELFF.

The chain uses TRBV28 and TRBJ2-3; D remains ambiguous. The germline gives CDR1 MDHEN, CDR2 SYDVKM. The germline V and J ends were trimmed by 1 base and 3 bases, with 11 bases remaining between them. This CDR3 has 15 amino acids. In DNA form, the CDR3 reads TGTGCCAGCAGTTTATTAGGAGTAGGGACAGATACGCAGTATTTT. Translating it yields CASSLLGVGTDTQYF.

The CDR3 region is CASGEYSGTDTQYF. CDR3 nucleotide sequence: TGCGCCAGCGGGGAGTATAGCGGAACAGATACGCAGTATTTT. The chain links TRBV4-1 to TRBJ2-3; a possible D gene is TRBD2 (6 bases). The CDR3 sequence is 14 residues long. Germline V gene sequence: CDR1 MGHRA, CDR2 YSYEKL. The V gene lost 8 bases and the J gene lost 3 bases, with 15 bases spanning the gap.

The CDR3 coding sequence is TGTGCCAGCAGGCCTCAGGGAACTGGAAACACCATATATTTT. It encodes CASRPQGTGNTIYF. This chain links TRBV11-2 with TRBJ1-3; a possible D gene is TRBD1 (5 bases). The germline V and J ends were trimmed by 6 bases and 2 bases, with 11 bases remaining between them. The germline CDR1 and CDR2 sequences are SGHAT and FQNNGV. This CDR3 contains 14 residues.

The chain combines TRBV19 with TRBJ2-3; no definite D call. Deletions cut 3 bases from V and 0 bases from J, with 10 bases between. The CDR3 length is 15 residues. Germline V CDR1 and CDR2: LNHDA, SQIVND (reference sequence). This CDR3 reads CASSILGASTDTQYF. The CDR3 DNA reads TGTGCCAGTAGTATTTTAGGAGCTAGCACAGATACGCAGTATTTT.

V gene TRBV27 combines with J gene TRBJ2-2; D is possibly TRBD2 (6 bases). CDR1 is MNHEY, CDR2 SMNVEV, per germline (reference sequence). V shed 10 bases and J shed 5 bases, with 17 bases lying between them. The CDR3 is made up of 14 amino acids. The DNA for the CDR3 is TGTGCCACCCGTGCCCTAGCGAGGACCGGGGAGCTGTTTTTT. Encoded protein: CATRALARTGELFF.

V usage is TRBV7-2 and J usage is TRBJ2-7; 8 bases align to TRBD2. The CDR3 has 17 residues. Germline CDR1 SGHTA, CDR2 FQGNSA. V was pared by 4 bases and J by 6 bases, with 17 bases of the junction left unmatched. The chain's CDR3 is CASSSSSGSPRLPEQYF. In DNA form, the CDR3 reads TGTGCCAGCAGCTCTTCTAGCGGGTCTCCACGATTGCCCGAGCAGTACTTC.

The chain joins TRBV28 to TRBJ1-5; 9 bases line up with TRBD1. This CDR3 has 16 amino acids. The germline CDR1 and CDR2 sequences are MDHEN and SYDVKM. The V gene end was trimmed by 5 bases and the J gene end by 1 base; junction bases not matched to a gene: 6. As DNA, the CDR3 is TGTGCCAGCAGTCCATCAGGACAGGGGAGCAATCAGCCCCAGCATTTT. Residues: CASSPSGQGSNQPQHF.

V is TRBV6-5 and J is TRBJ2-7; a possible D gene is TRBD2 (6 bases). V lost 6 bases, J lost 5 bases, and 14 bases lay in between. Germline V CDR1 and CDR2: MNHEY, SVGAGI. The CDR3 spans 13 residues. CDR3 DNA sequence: TGTGCCAGCAGACCCCCTGGGAGGCACGAGCAGTACTTC. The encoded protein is CASRPPGRHEQYF.

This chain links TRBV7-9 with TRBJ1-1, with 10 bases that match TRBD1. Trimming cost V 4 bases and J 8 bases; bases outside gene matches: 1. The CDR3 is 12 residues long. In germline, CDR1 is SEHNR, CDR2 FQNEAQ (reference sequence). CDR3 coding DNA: TGTGCCAGCAGCTCGGGACAGGGGGAAGCTTTCTTT. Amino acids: CASSSGQGEAFF. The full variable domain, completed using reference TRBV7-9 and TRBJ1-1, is DTGVSQNPRHKITKRGQNVTFRCDPISEHNRLYWYRQTLGQGPEFLTYFQNEAQLEKSRLLSDRFSAERPKGSFSTLEIQRTEQGDSAMYLCASSSGQGEAFFGQGTRLTVV.

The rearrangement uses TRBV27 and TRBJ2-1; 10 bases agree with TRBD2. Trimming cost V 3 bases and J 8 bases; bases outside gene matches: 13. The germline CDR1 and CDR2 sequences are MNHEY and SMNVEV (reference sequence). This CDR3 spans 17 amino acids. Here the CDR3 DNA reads TGTGCCAGCAGTTTGTCTAGCGGGAGTCATTTTTTCGATGAGCAGTTCTTC. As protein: CASSLSSGSHFFDEQFF.